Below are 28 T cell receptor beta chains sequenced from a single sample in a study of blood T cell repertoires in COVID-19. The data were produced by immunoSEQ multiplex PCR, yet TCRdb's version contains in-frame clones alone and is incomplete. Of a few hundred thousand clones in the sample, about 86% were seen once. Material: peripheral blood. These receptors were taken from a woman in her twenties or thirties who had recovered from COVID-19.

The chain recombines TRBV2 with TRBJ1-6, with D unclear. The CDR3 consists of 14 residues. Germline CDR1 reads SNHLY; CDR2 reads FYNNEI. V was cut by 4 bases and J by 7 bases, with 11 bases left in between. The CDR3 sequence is CASSAVIRNSPLHF. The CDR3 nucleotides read TGTGCCAGCAGTGCAGTCATCAGGAATTCACCCCTCCACTTT.

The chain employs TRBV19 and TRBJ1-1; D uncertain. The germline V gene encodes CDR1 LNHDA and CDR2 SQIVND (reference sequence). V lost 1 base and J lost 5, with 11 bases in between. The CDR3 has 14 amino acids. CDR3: CASSIVVTGTEAFF. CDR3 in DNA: TGTGCCAGTAGTATAGTGGTAACGGGGACTGAAGCTTTCTTT. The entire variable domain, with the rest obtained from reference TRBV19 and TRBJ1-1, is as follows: DGGITQSPKYLFRKEGQNVTLSCEQNLNHDAMYWYRQDPGQGLRLIYYSQIVNDFQKGDIAEGYSVSREKKESFPLTVTSAQKNPTAFYLCASSIVVTGTEAFFGQGTRLTVV.

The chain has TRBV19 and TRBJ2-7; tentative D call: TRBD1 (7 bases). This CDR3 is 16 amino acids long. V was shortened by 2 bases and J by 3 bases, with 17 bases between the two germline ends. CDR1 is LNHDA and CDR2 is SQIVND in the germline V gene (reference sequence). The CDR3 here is CASSIQGGGLFYEQYF. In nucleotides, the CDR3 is TGTGCCAGTAGTATACAGGGGGGAGGACTTTTCTACGAGCAGTACTTC.

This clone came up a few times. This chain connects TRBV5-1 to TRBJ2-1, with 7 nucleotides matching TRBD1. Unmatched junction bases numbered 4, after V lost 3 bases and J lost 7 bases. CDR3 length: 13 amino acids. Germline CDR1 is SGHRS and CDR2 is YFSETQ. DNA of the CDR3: TGCGCCAGCAGCTCCCAGACAGGGAATGAGCAGTTCTTC. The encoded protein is CASSSQTGNEQFF.

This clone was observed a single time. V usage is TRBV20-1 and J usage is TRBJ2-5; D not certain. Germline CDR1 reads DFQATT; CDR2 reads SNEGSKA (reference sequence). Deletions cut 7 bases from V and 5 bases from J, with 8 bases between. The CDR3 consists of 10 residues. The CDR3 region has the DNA TGCAGTGTTTCCCGGGAGACCCAGTACTTC. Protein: CSVSRETQYF.

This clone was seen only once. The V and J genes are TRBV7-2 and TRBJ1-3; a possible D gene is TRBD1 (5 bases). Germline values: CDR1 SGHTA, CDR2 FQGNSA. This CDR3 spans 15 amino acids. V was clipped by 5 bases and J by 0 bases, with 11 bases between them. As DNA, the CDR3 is TGTGCCAGCAGCCTAACGACAGTCTCTGGAAACACCATATATTTT. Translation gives CASSLTTVSGNTIYF.

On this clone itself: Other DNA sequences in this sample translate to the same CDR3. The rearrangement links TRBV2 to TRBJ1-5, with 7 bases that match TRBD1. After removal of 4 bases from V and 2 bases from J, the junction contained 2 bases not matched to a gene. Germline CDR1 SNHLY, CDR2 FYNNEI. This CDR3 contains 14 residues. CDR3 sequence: CASSVGTGNQPQHF. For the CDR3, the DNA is TGTGCCAGCAGTGTCGGGACAGGCAATCAGCCCCAGCATTTT.

In nucleotides, the CDR3 is TGTGCCAGCAGCTTAGGAGGGGGCCGCAATCAGCCCCAGCATTTT. This encodes CASSLGGGRNQPQHF. This sequence joins TRBV7-6 and TRBJ1-5; 7 bases match TRBD1. CDR3 size: 15 residues. Germline CDR1 reads SGHVS; CDR2 reads FNYEAQ. V was clipped by 1 base and J by 2 bases; unmatched bases: 2.

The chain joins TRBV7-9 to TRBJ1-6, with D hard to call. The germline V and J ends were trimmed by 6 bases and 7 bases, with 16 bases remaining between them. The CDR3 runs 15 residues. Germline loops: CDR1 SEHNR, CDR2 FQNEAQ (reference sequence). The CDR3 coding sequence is TGTGCCAGCAGTCTCTACCCCAAACAGAATTCACCCCTCCACTTT. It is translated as CASSLYPKQNSPLHF.

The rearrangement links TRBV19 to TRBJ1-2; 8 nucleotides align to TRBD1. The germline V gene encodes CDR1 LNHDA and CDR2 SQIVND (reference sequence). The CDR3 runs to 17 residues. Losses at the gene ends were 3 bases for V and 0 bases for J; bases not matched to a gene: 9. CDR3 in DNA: TGTGCCAGTAGTATGGGGACAGGACCAGAAACTAACTATGGCTACACCTTC. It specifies CASSMGTGPETNYGYTF.

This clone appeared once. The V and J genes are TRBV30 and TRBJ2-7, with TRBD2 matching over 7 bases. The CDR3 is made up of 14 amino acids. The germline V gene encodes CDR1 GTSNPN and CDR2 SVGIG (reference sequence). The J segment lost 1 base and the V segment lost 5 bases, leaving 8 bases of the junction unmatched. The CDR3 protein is CAWAREAGSYEQYF. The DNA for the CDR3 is TGTGCCTGGGCCCGGGAGGCGGGGTCCTACGAGCAGTACTTC.

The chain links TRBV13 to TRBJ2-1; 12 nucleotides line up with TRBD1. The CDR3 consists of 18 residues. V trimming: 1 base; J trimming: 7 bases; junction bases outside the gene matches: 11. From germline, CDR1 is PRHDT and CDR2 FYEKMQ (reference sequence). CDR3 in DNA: TGTGCCAGCAGCTTAGTCTCGGGACAGGGGGCTTGGTTGAATGAGCAGTTCTTC. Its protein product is CASSLVSGQGAWLNEQFF.

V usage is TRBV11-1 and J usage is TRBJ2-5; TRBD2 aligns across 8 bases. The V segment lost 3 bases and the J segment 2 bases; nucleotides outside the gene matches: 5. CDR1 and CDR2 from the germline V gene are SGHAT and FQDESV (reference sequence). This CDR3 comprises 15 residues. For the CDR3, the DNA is TGTGCCAGCAGCTTTGGCGGGGGGTTGCAAGAGACCCAGTACTTC. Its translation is CASSFGGGLQETQYF. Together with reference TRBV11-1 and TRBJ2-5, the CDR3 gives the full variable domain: EAEVAQSPRYKITEKSQAVAFWCDPISGHATLYWYRQILGQGPELLVQFQDESVVDDSQLPKDRFSAERLKGVDSTLKIQPAELGDSAMYLCASSFGGGLQETQYFGPGTRLLVL.

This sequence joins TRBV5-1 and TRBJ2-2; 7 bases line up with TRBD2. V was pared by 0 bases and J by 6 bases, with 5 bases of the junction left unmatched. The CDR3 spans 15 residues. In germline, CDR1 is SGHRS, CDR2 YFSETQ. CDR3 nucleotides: TGCGCCAGCAGCTTGGAAGGCGGGGGAGCCGGGGAGCTGTTTTTT. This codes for CASSLEGGGAGELFF.

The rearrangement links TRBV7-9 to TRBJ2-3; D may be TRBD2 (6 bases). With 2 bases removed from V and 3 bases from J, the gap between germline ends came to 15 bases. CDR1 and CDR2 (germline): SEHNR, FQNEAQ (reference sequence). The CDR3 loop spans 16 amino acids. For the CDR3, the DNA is TGTGCCAGCAGCTTAATCGGAGGGGACTGGACAGATACGCAGTATTTT. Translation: CASSLIGGDWTDTQYF. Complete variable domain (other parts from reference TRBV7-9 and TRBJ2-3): DTGVSQNPRHKITKRGQNVTFRCDPISEHNRLYWYRQTLGQGPEFLTYFQNEAQLEKSRLLSDRFSAERPKGSFSTLEIQRTEQGDSAMYLCASSLIGGDWTDTQYFGPGTRLTVL.

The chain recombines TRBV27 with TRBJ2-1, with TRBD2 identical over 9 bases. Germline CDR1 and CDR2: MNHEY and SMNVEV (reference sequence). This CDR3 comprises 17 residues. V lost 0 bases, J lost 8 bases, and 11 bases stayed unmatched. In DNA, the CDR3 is TGTGCCAGCAGTTTATCTCGGCGGGAGGGCCTCCCCTATGAGCAGTTCTTC. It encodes CASSLSRREGLPYEQFF.

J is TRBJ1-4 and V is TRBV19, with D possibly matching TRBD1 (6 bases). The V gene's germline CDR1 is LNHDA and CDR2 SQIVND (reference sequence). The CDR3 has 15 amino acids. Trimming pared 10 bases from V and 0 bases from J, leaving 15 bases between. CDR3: CATRTVWATNEKLFF. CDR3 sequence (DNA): TGTGCCACCCGGACAGTCTGGGCAACTAATGAAAAACTGTTTTTT.

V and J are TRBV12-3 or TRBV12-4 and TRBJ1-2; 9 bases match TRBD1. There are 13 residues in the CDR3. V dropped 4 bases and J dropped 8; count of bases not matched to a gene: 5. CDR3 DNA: TGTGCCAGCAGTTCCAACAGGGGGCTCGGCTACACCTTC. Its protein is CASSSNRGLGYTF.

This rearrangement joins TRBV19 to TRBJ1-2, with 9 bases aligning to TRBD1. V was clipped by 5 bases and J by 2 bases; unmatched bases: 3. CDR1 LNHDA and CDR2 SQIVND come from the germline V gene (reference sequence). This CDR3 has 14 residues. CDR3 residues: CASSRGQGNYGYTF. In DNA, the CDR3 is TGTGCCAGTAGTCGCGGACAGGGGAACTATGGCTACACCTTC.

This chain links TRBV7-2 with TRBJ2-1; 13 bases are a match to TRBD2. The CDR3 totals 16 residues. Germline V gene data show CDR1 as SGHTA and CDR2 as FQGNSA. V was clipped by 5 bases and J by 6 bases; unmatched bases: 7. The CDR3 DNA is TGTGCCAGCAGCAGACTAGCGGGGGGACTCACCAATGAGCAGTTCTTC. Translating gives CASSRLAGGLTNEQFF.

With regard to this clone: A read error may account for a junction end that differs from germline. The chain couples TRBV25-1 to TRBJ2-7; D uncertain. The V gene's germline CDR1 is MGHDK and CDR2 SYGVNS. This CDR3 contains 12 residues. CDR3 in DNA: TGTGCCAGCAGCCCTGACTCCTGCGAGCAGTACTTC. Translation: CASSPDSCEQYF.

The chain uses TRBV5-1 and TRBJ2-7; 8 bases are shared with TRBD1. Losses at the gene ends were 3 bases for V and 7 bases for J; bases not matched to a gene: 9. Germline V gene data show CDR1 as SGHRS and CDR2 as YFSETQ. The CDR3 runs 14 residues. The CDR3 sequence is CASSSRTGTGEQYF. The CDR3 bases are TGCGCCAGCAGCTCCAGGACAGGGACGGGAGAGCAGTACTTC.

The CDR3 DNA follows: TGTGCCATCAGTGAAACTAGCGGGAGGGCCTACGAGCAGTACTTC. Translating gives CAISETSGRAYEQYF. The rearrangement joins TRBV10-3 to TRBJ2-7, with 13 bases aligning to TRBD2. Looked up from germline, CDR1 is ENHRY and CDR2 is SYGVKD. V gave up 3 bases and J gave up 2 bases; unmatched junction bases: 1. The CDR3 consists of 15 residues.

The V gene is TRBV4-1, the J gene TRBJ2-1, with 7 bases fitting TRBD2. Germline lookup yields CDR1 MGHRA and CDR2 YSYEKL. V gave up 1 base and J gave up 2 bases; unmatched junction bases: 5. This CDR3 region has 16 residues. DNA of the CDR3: TGCGCCAGCAGCCAAGCGGAAGCGGGGACCTACAATGAGCAGTTCTTC. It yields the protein CASSQAEAGTYNEQFF.

CDR3 in amino acids: CANTAGGGTDTQYF. The CDR3 DNA reads TGTGCCAACACCGCCGGGGGTGGGACAGATACGCAGTATTTT. V usage is TRBV6-5 and J usage is TRBJ2-3, with D perhaps matching TRBD2 (6 bases). V was pared by 10 bases and J by 3 bases, with 17 bases between. The germline V gene has CDR1 MNHEY and CDR2 SVGAGI. The CDR3 has 14 amino acids.

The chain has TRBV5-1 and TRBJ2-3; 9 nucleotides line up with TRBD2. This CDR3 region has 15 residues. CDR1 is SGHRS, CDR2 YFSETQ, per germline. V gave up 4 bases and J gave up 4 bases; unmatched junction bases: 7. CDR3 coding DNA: TGCGCCAGCAGCGGTAGCGGGAGAAAGGCAGATACGCAGTATTTT. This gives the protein CASSGSGRKADTQYF.

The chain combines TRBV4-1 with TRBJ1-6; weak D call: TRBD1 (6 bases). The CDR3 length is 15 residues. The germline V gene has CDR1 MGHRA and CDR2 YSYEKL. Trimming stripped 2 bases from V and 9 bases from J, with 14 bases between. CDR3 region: CASSQNREGGSPLHF. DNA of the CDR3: TGCGCCAGCAGCCAAAACAGGGAAGGGGGTTCACCCCTCCACTTT.

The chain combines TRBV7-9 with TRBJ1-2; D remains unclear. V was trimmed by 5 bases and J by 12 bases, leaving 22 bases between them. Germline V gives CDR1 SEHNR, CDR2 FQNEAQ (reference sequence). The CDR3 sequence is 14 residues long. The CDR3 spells CASSPAWVLETNTF. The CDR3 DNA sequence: TGTGCCAGCAGCCCCGCCTGGGTGCTAGAGACCAACACCTTC.